These 21 T cell receptor beta chains were sequenced from one sample in a study of neurological immune-mediated disorders (dated by TCRdb to between 2018 and 2021). The library was prepared using 5' RACE. For sequencing, an Illumina HiSeq 2500 was employed. TCRdb reanalyzed the raw reads on its own, using fastp at Q25 for trimming and MiXCR for clone calling, and kept in-frame beta chains. Entries are consolidated by CDR3 protein sequence, retaining the most common genes and DNA. The sample table holds under 80,000 distinct CDR3 sequences, of which around 5.5% were seen once. The ten largest clones represent 2.5% to 3% of the sample. The sequencing input was PBMCs. These receptors were collected from a woman under 40 with multiple sclerosis.

This clonotype showed up many times. The chain employs TRBV28 and TRBJ2-5; 9 positions match TRBD1. The CDR3 length is 13 residues. J lost 4 bases, V lost 4 bases, and 1 base had no gene match. Germline CDR1 MDHEN, CDR2 SYDVKM. This chain's CDR3 is CASSSGQGETQYF. In DNA form, the CDR3 reads TGTGCCAGCAGTTCGGGACAGGGAGAGACCCAGTACTTC.

A word on this clonotype: This sequence may be a read error, since a much larger clone differs from it by one base. The gene calls are TRBV2 and TRBJ2-3, with a weak D call TRBD1 (7 bases). This CDR3 is 14 amino acids long. Germline lookup yields CDR1 SNHLY and CDR2 FYNNEI. V gave up 6 bases and J gave up 2 bases, with 12 bases separating them. CDR3 sequence (DNA): TGTGCCAGCAGGGAGGGACAGACCACAGATACGCAGTATTTT. Translated: CASREGQTTDTQYF.

The V and J genes are TRBV5-1 and TRBJ1-1; no definite D call. CDR1 is SGHRS and CDR2 is YFSETQ in the germline V gene. Trimming stripped 4 bases from V and 1 base from J, with 11 bases between. This CDR3 region has 14 residues. As DNA, the CDR3 is TGCGCCAGCAGCGGCCGAGAGGGGAACACTGAAGCTTTCTTT. Translated, it gives CASSGREGNTEAFF. The full variable domain, in which reference TRBV5-1 and TRBJ1-1 provide the parts outside the CDR3, is KAGVTQTPRYLIKTRGQQVTLSCSPISGHRSVSWYQQTPGQGLQFLFEYFSETQRNKGNFPGRFSGRQFSNSRSEMNVSTLELGDSALYLCASSGREGNTEAFFGQGTRLTVV.

A few counts support this clonotype. Lacking the conserved final phenylalanine or tryptophan, this CDR3 likely reflects a read error. The chain employs TRBV6-6 and TRBJ1-2; D gene uncertain. Trimming removed 6 bases from V and 1 base from J, with 12 bases in between. The CDR3 loop spans 14 amino acids. CDR1 is MNHNY, CDR2 SVGAGI, per germline (reference sequence). CDR3 coding DNA: TGTGCCAGCAGGACGGACCTGGATAACTATGGCTACACCAAC. This sequence encodes CASRTDLDNYGYTN.

This clonotype was seen only a few times. This chain uses TRBV6-5 with TRBJ1-5; possible D gene TRBD1, 5 bases. Trimming left V 0 bases short and J 1 base short, with 13 bases between. The CDR3 sequence is 17 residues long. Germline V gene lookup returns CDR1 MNHEY and CDR2 SVGAGI. The CDR3 DNA reads as TGTGCCAGCAGTTACTCTGGGGTGGGGGTAAGCAATCAGCCCCAGCATTTT. Translating gives CASSYSGVGVSNQPQHF.

This clonotype was counted ten times or more. The chain is built from TRBV6-6 and TRBJ1-2, with 7 bases that match TRBD1. The CDR3 totals 15 residues. V dropped 7 bases and J dropped 0; count of bases not matched to a gene: 8. Germline V gene sequence: CDR1 MNHNY, CDR2 SVGAGI (reference sequence). The CDR3 spells CASTPTGSTNYGYTF. CDR3 sequence (DNA): TGTGCCAGCACCCCGACAGGGTCGACTAACTATGGCTACACCTTC.

This clonotype has at least ten counts. The chain uses TRBV3-1 and TRBJ1-6, with D unresolved. From germline, CDR1 is LGHDT and CDR2 YNNKEL (reference sequence). Trimming removed 4 bases from V and 0 bases from J, with 7 bases in between. CDR3 length: 15 amino acids. This chain's CDR3 is CASSRRGSYNSPLHF. The CDR3 nucleotides are TGTGCCAGCAGCCGTCGGGGCTCCTATAATTCACCCCTCCACTTT.

Of note for this clonotype: Relative to the germline gene, one junction end is altered; a read error may explain this. The gene calls are TRBV28 and TRBJ1-5; D unclear. This CDR3 is built from 10 residues. Germline assignment: CDR1 MDHEN and CDR2 SYDVKM. The CDR3 protein is CASHDTTQNF. The CDR3 coding sequence is TGTGCCAGCCACGACACAACCCAGAATTTT. Drawing the rest from reference TRBV28 and TRBJ1-5, the complete variable domain is DVKVTQSSRYLVKRTGEKVFLECVQDMDHENMFWYRQDPGLGLRLIYFSYDVKMKEKGDIPEGYSVSREKKERFSLILESASTNQTSMYLCASHDTTQNFGDGTRLSIL.

The chain uses TRBV12-5 and TRBJ1-6; no reliable D call. The CDR3 contains 13 residues. Trimming took 5 bases from V and 7 from J, leaving 9 bases between them. Germline CDR1 and CDR2: LGHNT and FRNRAP. CDR3 sequence reads: CASGPGLNSPLHF. CDR3 DNA: TGTGCTAGTGGTCCCGGCCTGAATTCACCCCTCCACTTT.

By share of the sample, this clonotype is medium-sized. The V call is TRBV5-1, the J call TRBJ2-5, with D possibly matching TRBD2 (6 bases). This CDR3 is built from 15 residues. Germline V CDR1 and CDR2: SGHRS, YFSETQ. Trimming left V 3 bases short and J 4 bases short, with 16 bases between. The CDR3 DNA sequence: TGCGCCAGCAGCTCCCCTTCCGGGGGAGGAGAGACCCAGTACTTC. This codes for CASSSPSGGGETQYF.

This clonotype was observed at least ten times. The chain links TRBV15 to TRBJ2-5; D uncertain. The ends were cut back, 4 bases at V and 5 bases at J, with 8 bases in the middle. Germline loops: CDR1 LNHNV, CDR2 YYDKDF (reference sequence). The CDR3 loop spans 12 amino acids. In DNA form, the CDR3 reads TGTGCCACCAGCACGGAGTGGGAGACCCAGTACTTC. Amino acid sequence: CATSTEWETQYF.

The CDR3 sequence is CASSLDQSTDTQYF. DNA of the CDR3: TGCGCCAGCAGCTTGGATCAGAGCACAGATACGCAGTATTTT. This rearrangement joins TRBV5-1 to TRBJ2-3; no definite D call. Germline CDR1 is SGHRS and CDR2 is YFSETQ. V was pared by 0 bases and J by 0 bases, with 5 bases between. The CDR3 is 14 residues long. Full variable domain (remainder filled in from reference TRBV5-1 and TRBJ2-3): KAGVTQTPRYLIKTRGQQVTLSCSPISGHRSVSWYQQTPGQGLQFLFEYFSETQRNKGNFPGRFSGRQFSNSRSEMNVSTLELGDSALYLCASSLDQSTDTQYFGPGTRLTVL.

This clonotype has ten or more counts. The chain is built from TRBV25-1 and TRBJ1-2; 9 bases line up with TRBD1. The CDR3 sequence is 16 residues long. Trimming removed 4 bases from V and 5 bases from J; junction bases left unmatched: 11. CDR1 MGHDK and CDR2 SYGVNS come from the germline V gene. CDR3 sequence reads: CASSAALGQGIYGYTF. The CDR3 coding sequence is TGTGCCAGCAGTGCGGCTCTGGGACAGGGAATATATGGCTACACCTTC.

This clonotype was recorded at least ten times. The rearrangement uses TRBV5-1 and TRBJ2-7; D remains unclear. The V end was cut by 2 bases, the J end by 2 bases, with 11 bases between. Germline loops: CDR1 SGHRS, CDR2 YFSETQ. CDR3 length: 14 amino acids. CDR3 loop: CASSFHSSTYEQYF. CDR3 nucleotide sequence: TGCGCCAGCAGCTTCCACTCTTCTACCTACGAGCAGTACTTC.

In its sample, this clonotype was seen many times. The chain carries TRBV7-2 and TRBJ1-5, with D uncertain. Between the trimmed V and J ends, which lost 2 bases and 3 bases, there was a span of 11 bases. CDR3 length equals 15 residues. Germline loops: CDR1 SGHTA, CDR2 FQGNSA. CDR3 sequence: CASSLIPGNNQPQHF. CDR3 nucleotide sequence: TGTGCCAGCAGCTTAATCCCCGGGAACAATCAGCCCCAGCATTTT. The variable domain in full, completed from reference TRBV7-2 and TRBJ1-5, reads GAGVSQSPSNKVTEKGKDVELRCDPISGHTALYWYRQSLGQGLEFLIYFQGNSAPDKSGLPSDRFSAERTGGSVSTLTIQRTQQEDSAVYLCASSLIPGNNQPQHFGDGTRLSIL.

This clonotype appeared many times. The chain is built from TRBV4-1 and TRBJ2-7, with 8 nucleotides matching TRBD1. Unmatched junction bases numbered 6, after V lost 0 bases and J lost 5 bases. The CDR3 extends over 15 amino acids. Germline lookup yields CDR1 MGHRA and CDR2 YSYEKL. The CDR3 nucleotides read TGCGCCAGCAGCCAAGACGACAGGGGAGGAAACGAGCAGTACTTC. Translated, it gives CASSQDDRGGNEQYF.

This clonotype was picked up many times. The genes are TRBV5-1 and TRBJ1-1, with D uncertain. In germline, CDR1 is SGHRS, CDR2 YFSETQ. CDR3 size: 14 residues. V was pared by 2 bases and J by 2 bases, with 10 bases between. The CDR3 nucleotides read TGCGCCAGCAGCTTTCCGGCCGGAAACACTGAAGCTTTCTTT. Its protein product is CASSFPAGNTEAFF. The entire variable domain, with the rest obtained from reference TRBV5-1 and TRBJ1-1, is as follows: KAGVTQTPRYLIKTRGQQVTLSCSPISGHRSVSWYQQTPGQGLQFLFEYFSETQRNKGNFPGRFSGRQFSNSRSEMNVSTLELGDSALYLCASSFPAGNTEAFFGQGTRLTVV.

This chain links TRBV27 with TRBJ2-7, with D tentatively TRBD1 or TRBD2 (5 bases each). V was trimmed by 0 bases and J by 3 bases, leaving 9 bases between them. CDR3 length: 14 residues. Germline CDR1 reads MNHEY; CDR2 reads SMNVEV (reference sequence). CDR3 region: CASSLSRGRYEQYF. CDR3 coding DNA: TGTGCCAGCAGTTTATCACGGGGCCGCTACGAGCAGTACTTC.

This clonotype has at least ten counts. This chain joins TRBV7-2 and TRBJ1-2; D is uncertain. Trimming pared 6 bases from V and 0 bases from J, leaving 5 bases between. Germline V gene sequence: CDR1 SGHTA, CDR2 FQGNSA. This CDR3 region has 12 residues. The CDR3: CASSTANYGYTF. The CDR3 nucleotides read TGTGCCAGCAGTACTGCTAACTATGGCTACACCTTC.

The genes are TRBV10-3 and TRBJ2-3, with 8 bases that match TRBD2. CDR1 ENHRY and CDR2 SYGVKD come from the germline V gene. The V gene end was trimmed by 2 bases and the J gene end by 2 bases; junction bases not matched to a gene: 6. The CDR3 has 16 residues. The CDR3 DNA reads as TGTGCCATCAGTGAGCAAGCGGGGGCCTACACAGATACGCAGTATTTT. Amino acids: CAISEQAGAYTDTQYF.

This clonotype showed up many times. The chain is built from TRBV5-5 and TRBJ1-1, with D possibly being TRBD1 (5 bases). This CDR3 contains 14 residues. Trimming took off 4 bases at V and 3 bases at J, with 13 bases between the two ends. Germline values: CDR1 SGHKS, CDR2 YYEKEE (reference sequence). The CDR3 coding sequence is TGTGCCAGCAGCCCGGGGCGTCTATACACTGAAGCTTTCTTT. Translation: CASSPGRLYTEAFF.